This T cell receptor beta chain was obtained from a study of beta chain features in type 1 diabetes. The sequenced template was cDNA made from the entire isolated RNA. Profiled with immunoSEQ multiplex PCR; TCRdb holds only in-frame clones, not every one. This sample has under 90,000 clones, with approximately 32% found just once. Cells sorted by CD45RO/CCR7/CD25/CD127/CD95/CD27 comprised CD4+ naive, central memory, regulatory and stem cell-like memory cells. This clone was recorded many times. Its antigen is unknown. The study, taken as a whole, reports: The naive, central memory and Treg TCRB repertoires showed an apparent similarity that was greater among patients than among healthy donors. The study notes PCR might favor shorter templates equally in patients and controls.

V lost 11 bases, J lost 4 bases, and 8 bases stayed unmatched. Looked up from germline, CDR1 is SEHNR and CDR2 is FQNEAQ (reference sequence). The CDR3 runs 13 residues. The chain employs TRBV7-9 and TRBJ1-1, with 9 bases matching TRBD1. Input material: stem cell memory CD4+ T cells from blood. The clonotype comes from a woman aged 18-35 years in good health. The CDR3 region is CAGGQGQTTEAFF. The CDR3 region has the DNA TGTGCCGGCGGACAGGGGCAGACCACTGAAGCTTTCTTT.